This T cell receptor (beta chain) was profiled in a study of human T cells and chemical hapten exposure. Across the study: Upper-back patches of 0.01% DPC were read at 6 days.

CDR3 length: 12 amino acids. Germline values: CDR1 SGHDT, CDR2 YYEEEE. V lost 4 bases, J lost 11 bases, and 15 bases lay in between. There are many counts of this clonotype. TCRdb reprocessed the RACE reads via MiXCR and lists one record per CDR3 protein. Altogether a few hundred thousand distinct CDR3 sequences are present, around 5% being singletons, with the ten largest covering around 2%. This sample's time point: patch test 1, 2 weeks after DPC sensitization. The treatment here: therapeutic diphenylcyclopropenone sensitization with weekly scalp DPC. The clonotype originates from a woman in her forties or fifties with alopecia areata. Some clones in this sample may be carry-over from other donors' samples. The chain uses TRBV5-6 and TRBJ1-1, with no clear D. Sample: whole blood, taken in connection with sensitization to the hapten diphenylcyclopropenone (DPC). CDR3 nucleotides: TGTGCCAGCAGCCCTGGGCATGGAATGGCTTTCTTT. Protein: CASSPGHGMAFF.